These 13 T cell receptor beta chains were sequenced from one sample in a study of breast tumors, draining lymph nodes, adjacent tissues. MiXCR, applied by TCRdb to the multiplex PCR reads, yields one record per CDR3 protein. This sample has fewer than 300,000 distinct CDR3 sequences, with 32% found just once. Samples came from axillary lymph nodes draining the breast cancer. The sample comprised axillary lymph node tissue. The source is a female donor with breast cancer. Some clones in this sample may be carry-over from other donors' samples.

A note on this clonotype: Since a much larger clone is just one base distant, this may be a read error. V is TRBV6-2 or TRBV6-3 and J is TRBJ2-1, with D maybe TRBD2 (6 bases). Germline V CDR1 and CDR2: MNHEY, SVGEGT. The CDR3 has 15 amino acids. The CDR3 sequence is CTSSQPGLPYNEQFF. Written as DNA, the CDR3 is TGTACCAGCAGTCAACCGGGACTCCCCTACAATGAGCAGTTCTTC.

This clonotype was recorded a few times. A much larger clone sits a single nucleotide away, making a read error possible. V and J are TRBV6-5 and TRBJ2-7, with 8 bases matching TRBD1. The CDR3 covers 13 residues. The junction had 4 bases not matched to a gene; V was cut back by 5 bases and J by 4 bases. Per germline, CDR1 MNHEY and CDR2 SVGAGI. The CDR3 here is CASSHHRGYEQYF. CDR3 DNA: TGTGCCAGCAGTCACCACAGGGGGTACGAGCAGTACTTC.

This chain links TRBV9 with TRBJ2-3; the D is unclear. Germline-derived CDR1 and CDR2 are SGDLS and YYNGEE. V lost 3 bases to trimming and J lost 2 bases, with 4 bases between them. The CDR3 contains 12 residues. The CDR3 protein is CASSADTDTQYF. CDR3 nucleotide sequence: TGTGCCAGCAGCGCGGACACAGATACGCAGTATTTT.

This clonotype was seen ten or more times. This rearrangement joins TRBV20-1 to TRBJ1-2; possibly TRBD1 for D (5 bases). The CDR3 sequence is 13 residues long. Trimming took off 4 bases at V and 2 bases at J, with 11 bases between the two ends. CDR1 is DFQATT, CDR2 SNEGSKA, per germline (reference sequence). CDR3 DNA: TGCAGTGCTAAGGGGCAGGAAAACTATGGCTACACCTTC. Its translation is CSAKGQENYGYTF.

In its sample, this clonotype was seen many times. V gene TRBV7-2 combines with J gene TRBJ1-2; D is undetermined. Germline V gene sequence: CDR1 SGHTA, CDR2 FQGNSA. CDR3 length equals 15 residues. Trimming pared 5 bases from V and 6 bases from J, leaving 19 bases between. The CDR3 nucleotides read TGTGCCAGCAGCCGACCCCGAGCGGGTTCAGATGGCTACACCTTC. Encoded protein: CASSRPRAGSDGYTF.

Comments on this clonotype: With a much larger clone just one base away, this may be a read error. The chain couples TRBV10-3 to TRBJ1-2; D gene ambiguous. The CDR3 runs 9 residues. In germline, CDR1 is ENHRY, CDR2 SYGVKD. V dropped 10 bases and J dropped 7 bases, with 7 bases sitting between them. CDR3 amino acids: CARRGGYTF. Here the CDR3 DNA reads TGTGCCAGGAGAGGTGGCTACACCTTC.

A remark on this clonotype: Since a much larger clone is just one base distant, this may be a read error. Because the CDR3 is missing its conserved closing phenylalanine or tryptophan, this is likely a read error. The CDR3 region is CASRRSSYNEQFS. CDR3 nucleotide sequence: TGTGCCAGCAGGAGGAGCTCCTACAATGAGCAGTTCTCC. The genes are TRBV14 and TRBJ2-1; D gene uncertain. Germline V CDR1 and CDR2: SGHDN, FVKESK. The CDR3 contains 13 residues. The V end was cut by 6 bases, the J end by 0 bases, with 6 bases between.

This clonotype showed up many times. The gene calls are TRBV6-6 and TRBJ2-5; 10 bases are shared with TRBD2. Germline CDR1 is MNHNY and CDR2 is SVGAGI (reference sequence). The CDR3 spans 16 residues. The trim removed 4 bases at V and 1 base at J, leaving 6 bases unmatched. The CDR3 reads CASSSPTSGTQETQYF. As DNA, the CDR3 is TGTGCCAGCAGTTCCCCTACTAGCGGGACCCAAGAGACCCAGTACTTC.

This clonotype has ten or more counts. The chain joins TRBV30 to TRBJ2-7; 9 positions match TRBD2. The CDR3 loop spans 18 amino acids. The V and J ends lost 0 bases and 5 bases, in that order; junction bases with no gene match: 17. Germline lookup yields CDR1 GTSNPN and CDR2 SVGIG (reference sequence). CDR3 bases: TGTGCCTGGAGTGTTTATAGTCCTAGCGGGAAAAAAGGGGACGAGCAGTACTTC. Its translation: CAWSVYSPSGKKGDEQYF.

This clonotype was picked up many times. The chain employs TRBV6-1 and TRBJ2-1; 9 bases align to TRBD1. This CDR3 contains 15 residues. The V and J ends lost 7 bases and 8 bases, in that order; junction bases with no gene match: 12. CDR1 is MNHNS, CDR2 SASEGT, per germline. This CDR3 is CASMLQGAHKDEQFF. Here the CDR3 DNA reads TGTGCCAGCATGTTACAGGGGGCGCATAAGGATGAGCAGTTCTTC.

DNA of the CDR3: TGTGCCAGCAGCGTAGGTCTAGCGGGACCAGATACGCAGTATTTT. Translation: CASSVGLAGPDTQYF. V usage is TRBV9 and J usage is TRBJ2-3, with 9 bases aligning to TRBD2. V was clipped by 0 bases and J by 4 bases; unmatched bases: 3. The CDR3 consists of 15 residues. CDR1 and CDR2 from the germline V gene are SGDLS and YYNGEE.

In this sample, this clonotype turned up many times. The CDR3 loop is CASSLVEGSEQFF. CDR3 sequence (DNA): TGCGCCAGCAGCTTGGTTGAGGGATCTGAGCAGTTCTTC. J is TRBJ2-1 and V is TRBV5-1, with TRBD2 as a possible D gene (5 bases). The germline V gene encodes CDR1 SGHRS and CDR2 YFSETQ. V gave up 0 bases and J gave up 9 bases, with 10 bases separating them. The CDR3 covers 13 residues.

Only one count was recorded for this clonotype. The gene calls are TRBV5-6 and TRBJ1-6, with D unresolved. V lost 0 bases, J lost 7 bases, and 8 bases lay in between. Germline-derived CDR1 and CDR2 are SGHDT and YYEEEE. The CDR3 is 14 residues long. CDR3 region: CASSLAPGNSPLHF. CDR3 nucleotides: TGTGCCAGCAGCTTGGCCCCGGGGAATTCACCCCTCCACTTT.